This T cell receptor beta chain was retrieved from a study of beta chain features in type 1 diabetes (dated by TCRdb to the late 2010s). Background for the entire study: Patients and healthy donors did not differ in mean age, gender distribution, total cell number or subset yield. Whereas all 30 or so donors provided naive and central memory subsets, regulatory and stem cell-like memory subsets were isolated from just 8 patients and about eight healthy donors. The study compared the TCRB repertoires of sorted circulating CD4+ T cell subsets in recently diagnosed type 1 diabetes patients with those in matched healthy donors. A total of 85 million to 140 million sorted cells were examined across all samples, and a strong correlation was observed between cell number per subset and RNA yield. General findings and caveats noted by the study authors: Shorter templates might be favored by PCR, yet because patient and control samples were amplified and corrected together, any such skew would affect both groups equally. Naive, central memory and regulatory TCRB repertoires appeared to be more alike among patients than among healthy donors. Type 1 diabetes patients showed a moderate but significant shortening of TCRB CDR3 length in all four CD4+ subsets. Because cDNA was sequenced instead of genomic DNA, highly expressing activated cells could be over-represented, though the groups showed no difference in activation or CD3 levels. At VDJ recombination sites, type 1 diabetes patients had fewer insertions and more deleted nucleotides, which implies abnormalities in thymic rearrangement. Because the HLA sub-analyses included only small numbers of individuals, any influence of HLA type on TCRB rearrangement was left unresolved.

As to this clone: The target of this receptor is not known. Base qualities are missing; no much larger clone stands one base away.

The entire amount of isolated RNA was reverse transcribed using the High Capacity cDNA Reverse Transcription Kit, so the sequenced TCRB transcripts were expressed ones. Deep immunoSEQ sequencing was applied to naive, central memory and regulatory T cell samples, giving an average of about 3.8 million total reads per sample. Sorted cells were lysed in RLT buffer and RNA was extracted with DNase-treated RNeasy Micro or Mini kits, depending on cell number. To prevent cross-contamination, each cell subset was processed individually, whereas patient and healthy donor samples were processed jointly. The immunoSEQ multiplex PCR was used to amplify TCRB sequences from cDNA, yielding 87-bp fragments that span the CDR3 region. Sequencing of the amplicons was done on the Illumina HiSeq platform. The published analysis was carried out like this. PCR bias was computationally corrected using synthetic template baselines, reads within Hamming distance 2 were collapsed, and singletons that could not be merged were discarded. Reads were aligned against IMGT so that V, D and J genes, CDR3 length and insertions or deletions at six rearrangement sites could be assigned. Within each subset, clonotype counts were normalized to sorted cell number, after which true diversity and Gini coefficients were computed with the tcR R package. The overlap coefficient, calculated on TCRB nucleotide sequences, was used to measure repertoire sharing. Out-of-frame TCRB sequences from naive cells were analyzed as a proxy for the pre-selection repertoire. This is the immuneACCESS table as TCRdb keeps it, with only in-frame sequences that have V and J called. A part of the clones is gone; compared with another copy, unresolved V genes explain less than half, and the rest is unexplained. For V, J and clone size, that table is used; D and trimming come from the DNA. The sample table shows 200,000 to 250,000 clones, and about 15% are seen once. Jointly, the top ten make up almost 0.02% of the sample.

Each donor gave one peripheral blood draw, roughly 0.12 L on average, collected into heparinised tubes. A BD FACSAria II was used to sort naive, central memory, regulatory and stem cell-like memory CD4+ T cells with a panel that included CD45RO, CCR7, CD25, CD127, CD95 and CD27. Every sorted population had a purity above 95%. PBMCs were separated immediately by Lymphoprep density gradient centrifugation and were stained directly, without being cultured. Samples were stained and sorted in pairs, with one healthy donor and one patient per experiment, so that batch effects were minimized. Relative to germline, V is missing 3 bases and J is missing 6 bases, with 9 bases of the junction outside any gene match. From the cysteine up to the phenylalanine, the CDR3 has a length of 15 residues. Left in the record is the CDR3 DNA by itself, 45 bases read in frame from the first base. CDR1 and CDR2, per the germline V gene, are SGDLS and YYNGEE.

Specimen: naive CD4+ T cells from blood. Per the publication, the cell subset or site label means: true naive CD4+ T cells. The V and J segments used are TRBV9 and TRBJ2-3; TRBD1 lines up with 8 middle nucleotides. This clonotype was obtained from a man under 40 with type 1 diabetes. The CDR3 region reads CASSAERQGADTQYF. The sequenced DNA is TGTGCCAGCAGCGCCGAGAGGCAGGGGGCGGATACGCAGTATTTT.